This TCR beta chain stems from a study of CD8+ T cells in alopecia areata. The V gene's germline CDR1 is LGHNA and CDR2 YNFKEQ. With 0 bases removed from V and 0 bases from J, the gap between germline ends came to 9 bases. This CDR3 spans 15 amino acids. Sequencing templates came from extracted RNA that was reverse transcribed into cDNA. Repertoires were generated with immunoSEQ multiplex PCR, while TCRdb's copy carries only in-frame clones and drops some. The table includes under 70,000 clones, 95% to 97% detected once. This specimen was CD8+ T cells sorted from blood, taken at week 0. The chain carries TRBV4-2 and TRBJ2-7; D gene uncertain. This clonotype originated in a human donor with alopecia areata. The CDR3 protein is CASSQEGAASYEQYF. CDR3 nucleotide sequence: TGTGCCAGCAGCCAAGAAGGTGCAGCCTCCTACGAGCAGTACTTC.